This T cell receptor (beta chain) was profiled in a study of cytomegalovirus exposure and HLA in healthy donors. Overall study context: Per a later analysis, the 666 first-cohort and some 110 validation repertoires shared one platform.

This CDR3 has 11 amino acids. Germline V lookup: CDR1 MDHEN, CDR2 SYDVKM. Sequencing used immunoSEQ multiplex PCR; TCRdb keeps in-frame clones, though not all of them. The repertoire consists of around 350,000 clones, with 80% to 90% occurring once and the leading ten covering approximately 0.86%. With regard to this clone: Its antigen is not identified. The junction does not match germline at one end; this may be a read error.

The study's findings and limits: According to the study, roughly 160 TCR beta chains were cytomegalovirus-associated.

The sequencing sample was made of PBMCs. The TCR originated in a young woman in good health and CMV-seronegative. The V gene is TRBV28, the J gene TRBJ2-5, with TRBD1 matching 7 bases. Here the CDR3 DNA reads TGTGCCAGCAGTTCCCAACAGGGGTCGGACTTC. This encodes CASSSQQGSDF.